The source of this TCR beta chain is a study of shared clonotypes between healthy human individuals. As regards this clone: Its specificity is not known.

The CDR3 covers 16 residues. J gave up 3 bases and V 4 bases, and 15 bases lay outside the gene matches. Germline CDR1 and CDR2: SQVTM and ANQGSEA. Overall study results and limits: A generally larger estimated richness was seen in naive subsets than in memory subsets. Although depth was large, rarefaction showed that sequencing of the sorted subsets was incomplete. Non-shared clonotypes were found to have lower generation probabilities than the clonotypes that were shared by all four of the sorted-subset donors.

CD4+ cells underwent separation, giving CD45RA+ naive and CD45RA-negative memory subsets. Generated by immunoSEQ multiplex PCR, the TCRdb table keeps only in-frame clones and is missing some. This table has around 1 million clones, approximately 76% appearing once. The source material was memory CD4+ T cells sorted from blood. Subset meaning: CD45RA-negative fraction. This sequence joins TRBV29-1 and TRBJ2-7; 7 bases are a match to TRBD1. This receptor was obtained from a man aged 18 to 30 in good health. The DNA of the CDR3 is TGCAGCGTTGGCCCTCCGCCTGGGGGACAGAGCTACGAGCAGTACTTC. Its protein product is CSVGPPPGGQSYEQYF.